This T cell receptor (beta chain) was sequenced in a study of T cells after yellow fever vaccination. The wider study: SMART-Seq v4 Ultra Low Input prepared the low-cell-number fractions.

Via MiXCR, TCRdb re-called the 5' RACE reads, giving one row per CDR3 protein. Here the sample spans about 130,000 distinct CDR3 sequences, under 8.5% being singletons. This clonotype appeared many times. This CDR3 has 14 amino acids. In germline, CDR1 is SEHNR, CDR2 FQNEAQ (reference sequence). V was pared by 8 bases and J by 10 bases, with 14 bases of the junction left unmatched. V and J are TRBV7-9 and TRBJ1-1, with 9 nucleotides matching TRBD1. This receptor was identified in a man aged 18 to 35 who received the YFV17D yellow fever vaccine. Sequencing used CD4+ T cells sorted from PBMCs, obtained 9 to 10 days after the first yellow fever vaccination. The chain's CDR3 is CASGDRVGGMGAFF. The CDR3 nucleotides read TGTGCCAGCGGGGACAGGGTGGGGGGTATGGGAGCTTTCTTT.